This T cell receptor (beta chain) was sequenced for a study of T-cell reconstitution after alpha-beta-depleted transplantation in children. The TCRbeta library incorporated unique molecular identifiers. TCRdb analysed the PCR reads with MiXCR anew, one entry per CDR3 protein. This table has 250,000 to 300,000 distinct CDR3 sequences, approximately 10% appearing once. The ends were cut back, 8 bases at V and 4 bases at J, with 14 bases in the middle. CDR3 size: 14 residues. The J gene is TRBJ1-4, the V gene TRBV23-1; unclear D gene. TRBV23-1 qualifies as an ORF whose function is uncertain. This receptor was taken from a male patient under 10 years old who had a stem cell transplant for chronic granulomatous disease, so the T cells may come from the graft donor. This specimen consisted of peripheral blood, obtained 180 days after TCRalphabeta/CD19-depleted stem cell transplant. CDR3 nucleotides: TGCGCCAGCTACCAGAAGGGCATTAATGAAAAACTGTTTTTT. Residues: CASYQKGINEKLFF.